This note documents a single T cell receptor (beta chain) sequence. The data belong to a study of blood T cell repertoires in COVID-19. Study-level background: COVID-19 samples from acute and convalescent phases originated in the United States, Italy and Spain. PBMCs, B-cell-depleted T cells, or T cells provided the cDNA or gDNA that made up the material.

How the authors handled the data: Researchers report that nucleated cell counts were estimated from reference gene primer amplification. Profiling relied on immunoSEQ multiplex PCR, and the TCRdb table lists in-frame clones only, not all of them. For V, J and clone size, that table is used; D and trimming come from the DNA. The sample has about 210,000 clones, roughly nine tenths seen once. CDR1 and CDR2 (germline): SGHNT, YYREEE (reference sequence). The CDR3 length is 15 residues. V was shortened by 3 bases and J by 0 bases, with 11 bases between the two germline ends. The source material was peripheral blood. The receptor was isolated from a man aged 30 to 39 with acute or convalescent COVID-19. The chain employs TRBV5-4 and TRBJ2-3; D is undetermined. CDR3 sequence reads: CASSSDWASTDTQYF. CDR3 in DNA: TGTGCCAGCAGCTCGGATTGGGCCAGCACAGATACGCAGTATTTT.